The T cell receptor beta chain described here comes from a study of cytomegalovirus exposure and HLA in healthy donors. J was trimmed by 2 bases and V by 5 bases; bases with no gene match: 4. Germline V gene sequence: CDR1 MNHEY, CDR2 SMNVEV (reference sequence). The CDR3 runs to 14 residues. Both 60 Vbeta primers and 13 Jbeta primers went into the PCR. Sequenced by immunoSEQ multiplex PCR; TCRdb stores in-frame clones only, minus some. The sample has 150,000 or so clones, approximately 81% seen once. The clonotype comes from a female donor in good health and CMV-seronegative. Sequences were obtained from PBMCs. This rearrangement joins TRBV27 to TRBJ2-5; 8 bases are shared with TRBD2. Written as DNA, the CDR3 is TGTGCCAGCAGTCTCACTAGCGGACAAGAGACCCAGTACTTC. Amino acid sequence: CASSLTSGQETQYF.